The clone carrying this TCR beta chain was seen many times. Its antigen is currently unknown. These data belong to a study of molecular identifiers for immune sequencing clone quantification. MiXCR, run by TCRdb on the PCR reads, gives a single entry per CDR3 protein. In the table there are roughly 93,000 distinct CDR3 sequences, around a fifth of which are singletons. Notes on the study in general: The share of molecules held by clones above 20 RNA copies was over 97% in effector cells and under 1% in naive cells. Highly expanded clone sizes could be underestimated through barcode sharing by identical TCR molecules.

Sorted inputs of about 19,000 to 1,100,000 cells, with 10%, 30% or 50% RNA, yielded naive CD8 libraries. The CDR3 totals 10 residues. V shed 5 bases and J shed 12 bases, with 11 bases lying between them. Germline V CDR1 and CDR2: GTSNPN, SVGIG (reference sequence). The sample taken for sequencing was naive CD8+ T cells from blood, with Jurkat cell RNA spiked in. Subset in this sample: FACS-sorted CD8+CD4-CCR7+CD45RA+ naive T cells. The V gene is TRBV30, the J gene TRBJ2-1; TRBD2 is a possible D gene (6 bases). The receptor comes from a human donor in good health. Some libraries in this study had Jurkat cell RNA spiked in. The CDR3 is CAWGTYGQFF. The DNA for the CDR3 is TGTGCCTGGGGGACTTATGGGCAGTTCTTC.